These T cell receptor beta chains were read from a single sample in a study of T-cell memory formation after mild COVID-19. Each CDR3 protein is one row after TCRdb ran MiXCR on the 5' RACE reads. The sample lists about 320,000 distinct CDR3 sequences; 14% were seen once. Sequencing input: PBMCs or a T cell subset sorted from them (not recorded which). These receptor sequences come from a young man who had mild COVID-19 (a few samples of this study predate the infection). Cell type and time point are not known. CDR3s include the opening cysteine and the closing phenylalanine or tryptophan. Each record gives: J gene, clone size, V gene, D gene, CDR3 DNA, CDR3 protein. The D gene is left open where the match is weak. The listing skips clone size in some rows; elsewhere it reads once, few, many or a size class.

>TRBJ2-5|-|TRBV4-1|-
TGCGCCAGCAGTGGGGCAGGGTTCCAAGAGACCCAGTACTTC
CASSGAGFQETQYF
>TRBJ2-1|once|TRBV5-1|-
TGCGCCAGCAGCTTGGCCGTGAGCGATGTGACCTACAATGAGCAGTTCTTC
CASSLAVSDVTYNEQFF
>TRBJ2-1|few|TRBV4-2|-
TGTGCCAGCAGCCCCACCGGCGATGAGCAGTTCTTC
CASSPTGDEQFF
>TRBJ1-6|few|TRBV5-1|-
TGCGCCAGCAGCTTGGGTGGGGCGGGAAATTCACCCCTCCACTTT
CASSLGGAGNSPLHF
>TRBJ2-1|many|TRBV5-1|TRBD2
TGCGCCAGCAGCCCTAGCGGGGGCTACAATGAGCAGTTCTTC
CASSPSGGYNEQFF
>TRBJ1-2|-|TRBV11-2|-
TGTGCCAGCAGCCGCAGGCGGGACGGCTACACCTTC
CASSRRRDGYTF
>TRBJ2-1|few|TRBV6-5|-
TGTGCCAGCATGGGGTCCGTCTTCTACAATGAGCAGTTCTTC
CASMGSVFYNEQFF
>TRBJ2-5|-|TRBV12-3/TRBV12-4|-
TGTGCCAGCAGCCTCCAGGGTACTTCCCCCGTGGAGACCCAGTACTTC
CASSLQGTSPVETQYF
>TRBJ2-3|-|TRBV10-2|-
TGCGCCAGCAGCCTGTTTGCGGGGCACACAGATACGCAGTATTTT
CASSLFAGHTDTQYF
>TRBJ2-5|few|TRBV5-8|TRBD2
TGTGCCAGCAAGGAGCGGGGGGCAGAGACCCAGTACTTC
CASKERGAETQYF
>TRBJ2-1|-|TRBV6-2/TRBV6-3|-
TGTGCCAGCCGTACTTACGAGAATGAGCAGTTCTTC
CASRTYENEQFF
>TRBJ1-4|-|TRBV20-1|-
TGCAGTGCTAGGTTGGCCTTAAGAGGCGAAAAACTGTTTTTT
CSARLALRGEKLFF
>TRBJ1-5|many|TRBV5-1|TRBD1
TGCGCCAGCAGCGCGACAGGGGGCCCCAATCAGCCCCAGCATTTT
CASSATGGPNQPQHF
>TRBJ2-6|-|TRBV20-1|TRBD1
TGCAGTGCTAGTGACGAGATGACAGGGGGCGTCACTGGGGCCAACGTCCTGACTTTC
CSASDEMTGGVTGANVLTF
>TRBJ1-1|few|TRBV7-2|-
TGTGCCAGCAGCTGGAGGGGGTGGGACACTGAAGCTTTCTTT
CASSWRGWDTEAFF
>TRBJ1-1|-|TRBV6-2/TRBV6-3|-
TGTGCCAGCAGTTACTCGACAGGTTGGGAGTCCACTGAAGCTTTCTTT
CASSYSTGWESTEAFF
>TRBJ1-4|-|TRBV7-9|-
TGTGCCAGCAGCGCGCGGGAAGGCGAAAAACTGTTTTTT
CASSAREGEKLFF
>TRBJ2-3|few|TRBV6-2/TRBV6-3|TRBD2
TGTGCCAGCAGCCTCCTGGCGGGGGGGTTGACAGATACGCAGTATTTT
CASSLLAGGLTDTQYF
>TRBJ2-5|few|TRBV2|TRBD2
TGTGCCAGCAGTGACAGCGGGGGGGCCGAGACCCAGTACTTC
CASSDSGGAETQYF
>TRBJ2-1|-|TRBV5-1|TRBD1
TGCGCCAGCAGCCCCTGGGACAGATACAATGAGCAGTTCTTC
CASSPWDRYNEQFF
>TRBJ2-1|few|TRBV7-9|TRBD2
TGTGCCAGCAGCTTAGATAGCGGGGCGTTCAATGAGCAGTTCTTC
CASSLDSGAFNEQFF
>TRBJ2-1|few|TRBV7-9|-
TGTGCCAGCAGCATGGACAGTTTCTACAATGAGCAGTTCTTC
CASSMDSFYNEQFF
>TRBJ1-1|-|TRBV6-5|-
TGTGCCAGCAGTTACAAAGGAGGGAACACTGAAGCTTTCTTT
CASSYKGGNTEAFF
>TRBJ2-3|-|TRBV5-4|TRBD1
TGTGCCAGCAGCTCGCGGACAGGAAACACAGATACGCAGTATTTT
CASSSRTGNTDTQYF
>TRBJ1-2|few|TRBV5-5|-
TGTGCCACCAGAAAGGCGGACTATGGCTACACCTTC
CATRKADYGYTF
>TRBJ1-1|few|TRBV4-2|TRBD1
TGTGCCAGCAGCCCATGGGACAGTCAGAACACTGAAGCTTTCTTT
CASSPWDSQNTEAFF
>TRBJ2-3|-|TRBV7-2|TRBD2
TGTGCCAGCAGCTCAGCGGGGCGGGGCCGGGGCACAGATACGCAGTATTTT
CASSSAGRGRGTDTQYF
>TRBJ1-6|few|TRBV4-2|TRBD1
TGTGCCAGCAGCCAAGGGGCGCTAGACGACAGGGTATTACTGGGTTCACCCCTCCACTTT
CASSQGALDDRVLLGSPLHF
>TRBJ1-2|-|TRBV27|-
TGTGCCAGCAGTTTGGGGCTTGGTAGCTATGGCTACACCTTC
CASSLGLGSYGYTF
>TRBJ2-2|many|TRBV5-1|-
TGCGCCAGCAGCTTGGTTGGGTACGCCGGGGAGCTGTTTTTT
CASSLVGYAGELFF
>TRBJ2-1|-|TRBV12-3/TRBV12-4|-
TGTGCCAGCAGTACCCCCCTCCAAAAGTCCTACAATGAGCAGTTCTTC
CASSTPLQKSYNEQFF
>TRBJ1-4|few|TRBV5-1|-
TGCGCCAGCAGCCTCGGAACAACAACTAATGAAAAACTGTTTTTT
CASSLGTTTNEKLFF
>TRBJ2-2|many|TRBV7-8|-
TGTGCCAGCAGCTTTTATTTGGGGGTCCGGGAAACCGGGGAGCTGTTTTTT
CASSFYLGVRETGELFF
>TRBJ2-6|-|TRBV7-9|-
TGTGCCAGCAGCCCTAGGGGCTTAGCTGGGGCCAACGTCCTGACTTTC
CASSPRGLAGANVLTF
>TRBJ1-2|-|TRBV7-2|-
TGTGCCAGCAGCTTAGCGGCAGGGAAGCATGGCTACACCTTC
CASSLAAGKHGYTF
>TRBJ2-1|-|TRBV12-3/TRBV12-4|TRBD2
TGTGCCAGCAGTGCCGGGACTAGCAATGAGCAGTTCTTC
CASSAGTSNEQFF
>TRBJ2-2|-|TRBV7-3|-
TGTGCCAGCAGTTCTAGCTGGACCGGGGAGCTGTTTTTT
CASSSSWTGELFF
>TRBJ1-2|few|TRBV11-2|-
TGTGCCAGCAGCAAGATCACAGCCCTCTATGGCTACACCTTC
CASSKITALYGYTF
>TRBJ2-1|few|TRBV10-1|-
TGCGCCAGCTCCAGGACAGTCGGGCGGGGGGAGCAGTTCTTC
CASSRTVGRGEQFF
>TRBJ2-1|many|TRBV20-1|TRBD1
TGCAGTGCTACAACAGACAGGGACAATGAGCAGTTCTTC
CSATTDRDNEQFF